The 29 T cell receptor beta chains below come from one sample, sequenced in a study of blood T cell repertoires in COVID-19. Here immunoSEQ multiplex PCR was the method, and the copy in TCRdb shows in-frame clones only, minus some. The data show over 200,000 clones, with approximately 80% seen just once and around 9% held by the top ten. Material for sequencing was PBMCs or T cells enriched from blood (not recorded which). The receptors here all came from a woman aged 45-59 years with acute COVID-19.

This sequence joins TRBV4-1 and TRBJ1-3, with TRBD1 as a possible D gene (6 bases). CDR1 and CDR2 (germline): MGHRA, YSYEKL. The CDR3 has 15 amino acids. V lost 4 bases and J 0 bases, leaving 10 bases between the germline ends. The CDR3, as DNA: TGCGCCAGCAGCCTTGGACAGCTCTCTGGAAACACCATATATTTT. Its translation is CASSLGQLSGNTIYF.

The chain recombines TRBV25-1 with TRBJ2-5; 9 nucleotides line up with TRBD1. Per the germline V gene, CDR1 is MGHDK and CDR2 is SYGVNS. The CDR3 consists of 17 residues. Trimming at V came to 3 bases and at J to 4 bases, leaving 12 bases not matched to a gene. The DNA of the CDR3 is TGTGCCAGCAGTGATAGAACCTGGACAGGGGCGGGAGAGACCCAGTACTTC. Protein: CASSDRTWTGAGETQYF.

The gene calls are TRBV14 and TRBJ2-7, with 9 bases that match TRBD1. The CDR3 loop spans 15 amino acids. The ends lost 1 base at V and 6 bases at J; junction bases unmatched: 7. CDR1 and CDR2 from the germline V gene are SGHDN and FVKESK. CDR3 nucleotide sequence: TGTGCCAGCAGCCAAGGACCGGGACAGGGTGCCGAGCAGTACTTC. Protein sequence: CASSQGPGQGAEQYF.

This clone was seen only a few times. The chain employs TRBV10-1 and TRBJ2-7; 11 bases match TRBD2. The CDR3 is 16 amino acids. The germline gives CDR1 WNHNN, CDR2 SYGVQD (reference sequence). V was pared by 2 bases and J by 2 bases, with 5 bases of the junction left unmatched. In DNA form, the CDR3 reads TGCGCCAGCAGTGAGGCGGGACTAGCGGACGCCTACGAGCAGTACTTC. Amino acids: CASSEAGLADAYEQYF.

This chain connects TRBV4-1 to TRBJ1-2; D uncertain. Trimming stripped 3 bases from V and 3 bases from J, with 14 bases between. CDR1 is MGHRA, CDR2 YSYEKL, per germline. The CDR3 is made up of 15 amino acids. CDR3 protein: CASSQTRFGDYGYTF. The CDR3 coding sequence is TGCGCCAGCAGCCAGACCCGCTTCGGGGACTATGGCTACACCTTC.

The rearrangement links TRBV21-1 to TRBJ1-1; TRBD1, as called in the table, went unchecked against the DNA. TRBV21-1 is a listed pseudogene. The CDR3 contains 16 residues. CDR3 in amino acids: CASSKFARGRDTEAFF. The CDR3 DNA is TGTGCCAGCAGCAAATTTGCCAGGGGGCGCGACACTGAAGCTTTCTTT.

The table lists this clone with a count of one. V and J are TRBV6-2 or TRBV6-3 and TRBJ2-5; 9 bases are a match to TRBD1. The CDR3 extends over 13 amino acids. The germline gives CDR1 MNHEY, CDR2 SVGEGT. Trimming took 4 bases from V and 4 from J; bases not matched to a gene: 1. The CDR3 nucleotides read TGTGCCAGCAGTTGGACAGGGGTAGAGACCCAGTACTTC. It codes for CASSWTGVETQYF.

The chain links TRBV7-6 to TRBJ1-4; tentatively, D is TRBD1 (5 bases). Germline CDR1 and CDR2: SGHVS and FNYEAQ. Trimming shortened V by 4 bases and J by 8 bases, and 11 bases separated the two germline ends. This CDR3 region has 13 residues. The CDR3 protein is CASSSGMPEKLFF. In DNA, the CDR3 is TGTGCCAGCAGCTCAGGGATGCCGGAAAAACTGTTTTTT.

This clone has just a few counts. This chain connects TRBV24-1 to TRBJ2-7; 8 positions agree with TRBD1. In germline, CDR1 is KGHDR, CDR2 SFDVKD. Losses at the gene ends were 7 bases for V and 1 base for J; bases not matched to a gene: 8. The length of the CDR3 is 15 residues. In nucleotides, the CDR3 is TGTGCCACCAGCCCCGGACAGGGCCGGTCCTACGAGCAGTACTTC. It yields the protein CATSPGQGRSYEQYF.

Details on this clone: The conserved final phenylalanine or tryptophan is absent from the CDR3, which likely points to a read error. Because the CDR3's place on the DNA is in doubt, the DNA is left out and the CDR3 is given as listed by TCRdb. The V call is TRBV5-1, the J call TRBJ2-3; TRBD2 is taken as the D call from the table, unchecked against the DNA. Per germline, CDR1 SGHRS and CDR2 YFSETQ. From its first to its last residue, the CDR3 has 13 amino acids. The CDR3 region is CASSLFSGLAGPR.

The chain is built from TRBV29-1 and TRBJ2-3; TRBD1 matches 9 bases. The CDR3 spans 13 residues. Germline CDR1 reads SQVTM; CDR2 reads ANQGSEA. Trimming cost V 8 bases and J 3 bases; bases outside gene matches: 6. The CDR3 reads CSSGQGTTDTQYF. The CDR3 nucleotides are TGCAGCAGCGGACAGGGGACAACAGATACGCAGTATTTT.

Remarks on this clone: The sample has other DNA sequences that encode this CDR3 too. This chain uses TRBV5-4 with TRBJ2-7, with D perhaps matching TRBD2 (7 bases). This CDR3 spans 14 amino acids. CDR1 and CDR2 (germline): SGHNT, YYREEE (reference sequence). V lost 1 base and J 3 bases, leaving 11 bases between the germline ends. The CDR3 coding sequence is TGTGCCAGCAGCTTGAGGGGGGGCGTCTACGAGCAGTACTTC. This translates into CASSLRGGVYEQYF.

This chain uses TRBV4-3 with TRBJ1-3; 9 bases are shared with TRBD1. The length of the CDR3 is 16 residues. V was clipped by 1 base and J by 4 bases; unmatched bases: 5. In germline, CDR1 is LGHNA, CDR2 YSLEER. CDR3: CASSQGLGQGGNTIYF. DNA of the CDR3: TGCGCCAGCAGCCAAGGGCTCGGACAGGGGGGAAACACCATATATTTT.

The chain is built from TRBV18 and TRBJ2-7; TRBD2 aligns across 8 bases. Germline CDR1 KGHSH, CDR2 LQKENI. The CDR3 extends over 15 amino acids. V lost 0 bases, J lost 6 bases, and 7 bases stayed unmatched. CDR3 DNA: TGTGCCAGCTCACCACCGTCTGCGGGAGGTCTCGAGCAGTACTTC. The encoded protein is CASSPPSAGGLEQYF. Full variable domain (remainder filled in from reference TRBV18 and TRBJ2-7): NAGVMQNPRHLVRRRGQEARLRCSPMKGHSHVYWYRQLPEEGLKFMVYLQKENIIDESGMPKERFSAEFPKEGPSILRIQQVVRGDSAAYFCASSPPSAGGLEQYFGPGTRLTVT.

This clone was seen once. Here the CDR3 reads CASGEWSTEAFF. The CDR3 nucleotides read TGTGCATCGGGGGAGTGGAGCACTGAAGCTTTCTTT. V is TRBV28 and J is TRBJ1-1; D is perhaps TRBD1 (5 bases). The germline V gene has CDR1 MDHEN and CDR2 SYDVKM. The CDR3 is made up of 12 amino acids. The full variable domain, completed using reference TRBV28 and TRBJ1-1, is DVKVTQSSRYLVKRTGEKVFLECVQDMDHENMFWYRQDPGLGLRLIYFSYDVKMKEKGDIPEGYSVSREKKERFSLILESASTNQTSMYLCASGEWSTEAFFGQGTRLTVV.

This rearrangement joins TRBV2 to TRBJ2-2, with D hard to call. Germline V CDR1 and CDR2: SNHLY, FYNNEI. CDR3 length: 14 amino acids. Trimming shortened V by 2 bases and J by 5 bases, and 9 bases separated the two germline ends. The CDR3 sequence: CASSELGQTGELFF. CDR3 sequence (DNA): TGTGCCAGCAGTGAATTGGGCCAAACCGGGGAGCTGTTTTTT.

V gene TRBV18 combines with J gene TRBJ2-7, with 9 bases that match TRBD1. The CDR3 totals 16 residues. Germline lookup yields CDR1 KGHSH and CDR2 LQKENI. Germline trimming cut 3 bases from V and 1 base from J; bases unmatched to any gene: 7. The CDR3 sequence is CASSPATGGHSYEQYF. The CDR3 bases are TGTGCCAGCTCACCCGCGACAGGGGGGCATTCCTACGAGCAGTACTTC.

The genes are TRBV30 and TRBJ1-4, with a possible D match to TRBD1 (5 bases). V shed 3 bases and J shed 5 bases, with 10 bases lying between them. The germline CDR1 and CDR2 sequences are GTSNPN and SVGIG (reference sequence). The CDR3 loop spans 13 amino acids. In DNA form, the CDR3 reads TGTGCCTGGAGCCAACAGGCCAATGAAAAACTGTTTTTT. This codes for CAWSQQANEKLFF. Together with reference TRBV30 and TRBJ1-4, the CDR3 gives the full variable domain: SQTIHQWPATLVQPVGSPLSLECTVEGTSNPNLYWYRQAAGRGLQLLFYSVGIGQISSEVPQNLSASRPQDRQFILSSKKLLLSDSGFYLCAWSQQANEKLFFGSGTQLSVL.

The genes are TRBV7-2 and TRBJ2-1, with 7 bases matching TRBD2. This CDR3 has 16 residues. Unmatched junction bases numbered 9, after V lost 1 base and J lost 6 bases. Germline CDR1 is SGHTA and CDR2 is FQGNSA. The CDR3 spells CASSLVSREIPNEQFF. The CDR3 nucleotides are TGTGCCAGCAGCTTAGTCTCGCGGGAGATCCCCAATGAGCAGTTCTTC.

A single count supports this clone. The chain combines TRBV7-2 with TRBJ1-3, with D possibly matching TRBD1 (5 bases). V was pared by 5 bases and J by 4 bases, with 6 bases between. This CDR3 contains 12 residues. Germline values: CDR1 SGHTA, CDR2 FQGNSA. The CDR3 region has the DNA TGTGCCAGCAGCCGACAGGGAAACACCATATATTTT. It specifies CASSRQGNTIYF.

The chain has TRBV25-1 and TRBJ2-2; 8 bases align to TRBD2. Looked up from germline, CDR1 is MGHDK and CDR2 is SYGVNS. The V and J ends lost 6 bases and 3 bases, in that order; junction bases with no gene match: 6. The CDR3 sequence is 15 residues long. Here the CDR3 reads CASRPGLEDTGELFF. CDR3 bases: TGTGCCAGCAGGCCGGGACTAGAGGACACCGGGGAGCTGTTTTTT.

This clone was counted a few times. The chain has TRBV6-5 and TRBJ2-1; TRBD2 matches 9 bases. The germline V gene has CDR1 MNHEY and CDR2 SVGAGI. This CDR3 region has 15 residues. V was clipped by 2 bases and J by 5 bases; unmatched bases: 4. CDR3 in DNA: TGTGCCAGCAGTTACCGACTAGCGGTCGACAATGAGCAGTTCTTC. It is translated as CASSYRLAVDNEQFF.

The chain is built from TRBV12-3 or TRBV12-4 and TRBJ2-1, with a possible D match to TRBD2 (7 bases). The length of the CDR3 is 13 residues. With 6 bases removed from V and 7 bases from J, the gap between germline ends came to 13 bases. The CDR3 loop reads CASRPGGGNEQFF. The CDR3 bases are TGTGCCAGCAGGCCGGGGGGCGGAAATGAGCAGTTCTTC.

About this clone itself: The sample holds other DNA sequences that translate to the same CDR3. The CDR3 spells CASSPDRVGYTF. In nucleotides, the CDR3 is TGTGCCAGCTCACCCGACAGGGTTGGCTACACCTTC. The chain uses TRBV18 and TRBJ1-2; 7 bases align to TRBD1. Germline CDR1 and CDR2: KGHSH and LQKENI. J gave up 7 bases and V 3 bases, and 2 bases lay outside the gene matches. The CDR3 has 12 amino acids.

The V call is TRBV19, the J call TRBJ2-6, with 9 bases fitting TRBD1. CDR1 LNHDA and CDR2 SQIVND come from the germline V gene (reference sequence). The CDR3 totals 16 residues. Unmatched junction bases numbered 6, after V lost 7 bases and J lost 2 bases. CDR3 nucleotides: TGTGCCAGTACCGACAGGGGGATAGCTGGGGCCAACGTCCTGACTTTC. It translates to CASTDRGIAGANVLTF.

The chain joins TRBV5-1 to TRBJ2-1; 11 positions agree with TRBD2. Trimming cost V 4 bases and J 7 bases; bases outside gene matches: 7. The length of the CDR3 is 15 residues. In germline, CDR1 is SGHRS, CDR2 YFSETQ. The CDR3 DNA is TGCGCCAGCAGCCGGTCGGTAGCGGGAGGGAATGAGCAGTTCTTC. Amino acids: CASSRSVAGGNEQFF. Drawing the rest from reference TRBV5-1 and TRBJ2-1, the complete variable domain is KAGVTQTPRYLIKTRGQQVTLSCSPISGHRSVSWYQQTPGQGLQFLFEYFSETQRNKGNFPGRFSGRQFSNSRSEMNVSTLELGDSALYLCASSRSVAGGNEQFFGPGTRLTVL.

A few counts support this clone. V and J are TRBV30 and TRBJ2-7, with D perhaps TRBD1 (6 bases). The CDR3 is 13 amino acids. CDR1 GTSNPN and CDR2 SVGIG come from the germline V gene (reference sequence). The germline V and J ends were trimmed by 7 bases and 4 bases, with 17 bases remaining between them. In nucleotides, the CDR3 is TGTGCCTCCCTCAGGGGTGGGGGATACGAGCAGTACTTC. Translating gives CASLRGGGYEQYF.

This clone was observed a single time. The chain carries TRBV7-8 and TRBJ1-1; D is perhaps TRBD1 (6 bases). There are 15 residues in the CDR3. From germline, CDR1 is SGHVS and CDR2 FQNEAQ. The V end lost 1 base, the J end lost 11 bases, and 20 bases lay between the germline ends. The CDR3 DNA is TGTGCCAGCAGCTTAGTCAACCCGGGACAATCAGTGGCTTTCTTT. Its protein is CASSLVNPGQSVAFF.

V is TRBV9 and J is TRBJ1-6; 7 bases are shared with TRBD1. The V segment lost 2 bases and the J segment 14 bases; nucleotides outside the gene matches: 13. CDR1 and CDR2 from the germline V gene are SGDLS and YYNGEE. This CDR3 comprises 15 residues. CDR3 bases: TGTGCCAGCAGCGTTGGACAGGAGGCTTGGGGGGCCCTCCACTTT. This gives the protein CASSVGQEAWGALHF.